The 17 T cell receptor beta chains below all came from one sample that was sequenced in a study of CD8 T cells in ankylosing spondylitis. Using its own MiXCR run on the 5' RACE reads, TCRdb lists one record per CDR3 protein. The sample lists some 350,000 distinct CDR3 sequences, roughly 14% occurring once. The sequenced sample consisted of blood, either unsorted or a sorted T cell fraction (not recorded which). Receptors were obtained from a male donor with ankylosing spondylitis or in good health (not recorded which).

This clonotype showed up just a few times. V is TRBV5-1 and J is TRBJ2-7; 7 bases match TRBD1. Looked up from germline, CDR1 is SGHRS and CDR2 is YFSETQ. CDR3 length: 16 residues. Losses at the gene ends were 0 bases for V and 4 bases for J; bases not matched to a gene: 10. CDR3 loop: CASSLVKPGQSYEQYF. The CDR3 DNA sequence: TGCGCCAGCAGCTTGGTAAAACCGGGACAGTCTTACGAGCAGTACTTC.

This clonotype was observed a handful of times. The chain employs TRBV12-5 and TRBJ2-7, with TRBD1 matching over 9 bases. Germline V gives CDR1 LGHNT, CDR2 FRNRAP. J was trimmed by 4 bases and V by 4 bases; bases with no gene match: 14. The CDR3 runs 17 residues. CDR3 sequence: CASGSPLLRDRAYEQYF. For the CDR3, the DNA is TGTGCTAGTGGTTCCCCGCTTCTCCGGGACAGGGCGTACGAGCAGTACTTC. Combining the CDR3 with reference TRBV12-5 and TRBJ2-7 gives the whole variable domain DARVTQTPRHKVTEMGQEVTMRCQPILGHNTVFWYRQTMMQGLELLAYFRNRAPLDDSGMPKDRFSAEMPDATLATLKIQPSEPRDSAVYFCASGSPLLRDRAYEQYFGPGTRLTVT.

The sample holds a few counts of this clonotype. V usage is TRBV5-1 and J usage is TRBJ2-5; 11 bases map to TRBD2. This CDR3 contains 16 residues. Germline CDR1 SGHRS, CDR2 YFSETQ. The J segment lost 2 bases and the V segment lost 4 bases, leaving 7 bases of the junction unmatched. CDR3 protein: CASSPRLAGTQETQYF. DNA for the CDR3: TGCGCCAGCAGCCCCAGACTAGCGGGGACTCAAGAGACCCAGTACTTC. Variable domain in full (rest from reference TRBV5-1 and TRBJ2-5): KAGVTQTPRYLIKTRGQQVTLSCSPISGHRSVSWYQQTPGQGLQFLFEYFSETQRNKGNFPGRFSGRQFSNSRSEMNVSTLELGDSALYLCASSPRLAGTQETQYFGPGTRLLVL.

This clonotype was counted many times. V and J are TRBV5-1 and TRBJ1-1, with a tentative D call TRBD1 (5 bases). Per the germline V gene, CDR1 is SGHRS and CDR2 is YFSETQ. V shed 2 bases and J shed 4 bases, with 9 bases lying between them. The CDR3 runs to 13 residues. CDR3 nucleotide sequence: TGCGCCAGCAGCTTCCGGGACGGCACTGAAGCTTTCTTT. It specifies CASSFRDGTEAFF.

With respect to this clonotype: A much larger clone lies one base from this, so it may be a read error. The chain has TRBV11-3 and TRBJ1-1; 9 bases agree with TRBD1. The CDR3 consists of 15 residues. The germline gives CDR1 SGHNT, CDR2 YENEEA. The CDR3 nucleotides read TGTGCCAGCAGCCCTCGGACAGGGGTGAACACTCAAGCTTTCTTT. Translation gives CASSPRTGVNTQAFF.

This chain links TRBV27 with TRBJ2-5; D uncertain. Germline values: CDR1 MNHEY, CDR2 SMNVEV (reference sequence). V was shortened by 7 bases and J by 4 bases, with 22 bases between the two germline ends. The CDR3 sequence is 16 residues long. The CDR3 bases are TGTGCCAGCAACCCCTTCGTAGCCAGCCCGCCAGAGACCCAGTACTTC. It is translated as CASNPFVASPPETQYF.

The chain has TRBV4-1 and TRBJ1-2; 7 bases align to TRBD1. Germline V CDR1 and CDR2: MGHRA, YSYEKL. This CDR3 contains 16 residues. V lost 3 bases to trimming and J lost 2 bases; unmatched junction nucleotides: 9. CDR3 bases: TGCGCCAGCAGCCATGGGACCGACAGGGTAAACTATGGCTACACCTTC. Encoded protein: CASSHGTDRVNYGYTF.

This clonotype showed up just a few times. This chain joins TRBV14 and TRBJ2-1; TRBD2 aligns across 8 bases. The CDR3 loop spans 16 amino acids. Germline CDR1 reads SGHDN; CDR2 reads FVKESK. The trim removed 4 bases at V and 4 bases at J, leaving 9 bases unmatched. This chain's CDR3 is CASSPLGSGGYNEQFF. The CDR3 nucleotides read TGTGCCAGCAGCCCACTAGGAAGCGGGGGTTACAATGAGCAGTTCTTC. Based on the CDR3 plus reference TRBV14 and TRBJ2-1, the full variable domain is EAGVTQFPSHSVIEKGQTVTLRCDPISGHDNLYWYRRVMGKEIKFLLHFVKESKQDESGMPNNRFLAERTGGTYSTLKVQPAELEDSGVYFCASSPLGSGGYNEQFFGPGTRLTVL.

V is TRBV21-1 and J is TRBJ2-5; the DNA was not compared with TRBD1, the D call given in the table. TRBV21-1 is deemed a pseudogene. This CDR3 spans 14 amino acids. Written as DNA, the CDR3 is TGTGCCAGCAGCAAAGGACCAGGGAAAGAGACCCAGTACTTC. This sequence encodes CASSKGPGKETQYF.

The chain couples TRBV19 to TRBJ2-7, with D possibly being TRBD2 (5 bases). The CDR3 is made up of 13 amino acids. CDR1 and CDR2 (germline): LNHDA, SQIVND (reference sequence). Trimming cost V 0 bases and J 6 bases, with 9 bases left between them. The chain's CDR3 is CASSIEGGSEQYF. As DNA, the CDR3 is TGTGCCAGTAGTATAGAAGGTGGGAGCGAGCAGTACTTC.

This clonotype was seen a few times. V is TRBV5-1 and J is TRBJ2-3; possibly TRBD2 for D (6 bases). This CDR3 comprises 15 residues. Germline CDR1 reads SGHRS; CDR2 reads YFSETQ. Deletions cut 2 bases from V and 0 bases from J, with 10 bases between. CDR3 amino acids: CASSFVSGSTDTQYF. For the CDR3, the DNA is TGCGCCAGCAGCTTTGTCAGCGGGAGCACAGATACGCAGTATTTT.

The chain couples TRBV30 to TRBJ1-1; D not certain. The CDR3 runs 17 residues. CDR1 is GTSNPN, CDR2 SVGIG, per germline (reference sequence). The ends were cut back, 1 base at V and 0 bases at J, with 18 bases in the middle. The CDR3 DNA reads TGTGCCTGGAGTGCAGACCGGGGTTTTGGGGTGAACACTGAAGCTTTCTTT. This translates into CAWSADRGFGVNTEAFF.

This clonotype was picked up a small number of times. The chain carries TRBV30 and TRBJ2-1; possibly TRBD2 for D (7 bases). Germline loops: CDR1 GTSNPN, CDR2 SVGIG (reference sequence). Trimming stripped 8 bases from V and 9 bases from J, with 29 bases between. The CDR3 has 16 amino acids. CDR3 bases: TGTGCCCGACGGGGTAGAATGGGGGGGCCAGATGGTGAGCAGTTCTTC. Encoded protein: CARRGRMGGPDGEQFF.

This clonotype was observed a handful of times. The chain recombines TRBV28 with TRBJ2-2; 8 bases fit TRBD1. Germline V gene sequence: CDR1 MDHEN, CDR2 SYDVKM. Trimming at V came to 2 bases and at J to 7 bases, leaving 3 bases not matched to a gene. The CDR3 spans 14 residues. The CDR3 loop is CASSLQGAGGELFF. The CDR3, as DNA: TGTGCCAGCAGTTTACAGGGGGCCGGCGGGGAGCTGTTTTTT.

The CDR3 loop is CASSIEQGSEQFF. The CDR3 DNA reads TGTGCCAGCAGCATCGAACAAGGGTCTGAGCAGTTCTTC. The chain joins TRBV7-8 to TRBJ2-1; D call uncertain. CDR3 length: 13 amino acids. V shed 5 bases and J shed 9 bases, with 14 bases lying between them. CDR1 is SGHVS and CDR2 is FQNEAQ in the germline V gene.

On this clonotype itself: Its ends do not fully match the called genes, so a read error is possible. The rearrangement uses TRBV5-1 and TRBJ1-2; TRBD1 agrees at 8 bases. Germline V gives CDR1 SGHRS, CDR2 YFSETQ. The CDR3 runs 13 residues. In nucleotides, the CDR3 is TGCGCCAGCAGCCAAGGACAGGGTGCTGGCTACACTTTC. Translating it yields CASSQGQGAGYTF.

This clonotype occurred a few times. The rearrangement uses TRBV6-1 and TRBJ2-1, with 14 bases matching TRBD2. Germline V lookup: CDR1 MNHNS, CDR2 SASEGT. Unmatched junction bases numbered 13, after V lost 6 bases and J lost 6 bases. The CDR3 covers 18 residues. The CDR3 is CASSLITPGLAGANEQFF. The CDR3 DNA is TGTGCCAGCAGCCTCATTACCCCGGGACTAGCGGGAGCCAATGAGCAGTTCTTC.